Each of the 32 T cell receptor beta chains below was sequenced from the same sample in a study of blood T cell repertoires in COVID-19. Assay used: immunoSEQ multiplex PCR; TCRdb lists only in-frame clones, some missing. The data hold approximately 330,000 clones, with more than 75% observed a single time. The sequencing input was peripheral blood. These receptors were obtained from a woman between 45 and 65 years old with active or convalescent COVID-19.

This clone was seen a single time. V usage is TRBV28 and J usage is TRBJ1-5, with 7 bases matching TRBD1. J was trimmed by 0 bases and V by 5 bases; bases with no gene match: 13. Germline V gene lookup returns CDR1 MDHEN and CDR2 SYDVKM. This CDR3 comprises 18 residues. The CDR3: CASSTGQRTIYSNQPQHF. The CDR3 DNA reads as TGTGCCAGCAGTACGGGACAGCGCACCATTTATAGCAATCAGCCCCAGCATTTT.

This clone was seen only a few times. Other DNA sequences within the sample encode an identical CDR3. V and J are TRBV4-3 and TRBJ1-2; the match to TRBD1 covers 7 bases. V was clipped by 2 bases and J by 0 bases; unmatched bases: 0. The germline V gene encodes CDR1 LGHNA and CDR2 YSLEER. The CDR3 totals 14 residues. The CDR3 region is CASSQTGANYGYTF. The DNA of the CDR3 is TGCGCCAGCAGCCAAACAGGGGCTAACTATGGCTACACCTTC.

The CDR3: CAWSVTILTTEAFF. The CDR3 nucleotides read TGTGCCTGGAGTGTGACAATACTGACGACTGAAGCTTTCTTT. V and J are TRBV30 and TRBJ1-1; D is unclear. The V gene lost 0 bases and the J gene lost 5 bases, with 13 bases spanning the gap. CDR1 is GTSNPN, CDR2 SVGIG, per germline (reference sequence). This CDR3 has 14 residues. Based on the CDR3 plus reference TRBV30 and TRBJ1-1, the full variable domain is SQTIHQWPATLVQPVGSPLSLECTVEGTSNPNLYWYRQAAGRGLQLLFYSVGIGQISSEVPQNLSASRPQDRQFILSSKKLLLSDSGFYLCAWSVTILTTEAFFGQGTRLTVV.

The chain combines TRBV5-8 with TRBJ1-2, with 8 bases identical to TRBD1. CDR1 is SGHTS, CDR2 YDEGEE, per germline. This CDR3 spans 14 amino acids. V lost 4 bases and J lost 7; bases outside the gene matches: 9. The CDR3 reads CASSRGQGAPGYTF. CDR3 nucleotides: TGTGCCAGCAGCCGCGGGCAGGGGGCCCCTGGCTACACCTTC.

This clone was recorded once. This chain connects TRBV3-1 (or the pseudogene TRBV3-2) to TRBJ1-1, with no clear D. CDR3 size: 16 residues. Per the germline V gene, CDR1 is LGHDT and CDR2 is YNNKEL (reference sequence). Deletions cut 0 bases from V and 4 bases from J, with 15 bases between. The CDR3 bases are TGTGCCAGCAGCCAAGAATGGAGGATGCATGGCACTGAAGCTTTCTTT. This codes for CASSQEWRMHGTEAFF.

The chain uses TRBV7-3 and TRBJ1-1; D ambiguous. CDR1 is SGHTA and CDR2 is FQGTGA in the germline V gene. The V end was cut by 2 bases, the J end by 1 base, with 5 bases between. This CDR3 comprises 13 residues. In nucleotides, the CDR3 is TGTGCCAGCAGCTTATCCAGGAACACTGAAGCTTTCTTT. Its protein product is CASSLSRNTEAFF.

The chain uses TRBV30 and TRBJ2-1; D not certain. CDR1 and CDR2 (germline): GTSNPN, SVGIG (reference sequence). The CDR3 totals 12 residues. V lost 3 bases and J lost 6, with 9 bases in between. CDR3 coding DNA: TGTGCCTGGAGATTCCTCGGCAATGAGCAGTTCTTC. Translating gives CAWRFLGNEQFF. The full variable domain, rest sourced from reference TRBV30 and TRBJ2-1, is SQTIHQWPATLVQPVGSPLSLECTVEGTSNPNLYWYRQAAGRGLQLLFYSVGIGQISSEVPQNLSASRPQDRQFILSSKKLLLSDSGFYLCAWRFLGNEQFFGPGTRLTVL.

The V and J genes are TRBV6-5 and TRBJ1-1; D might be TRBD1 (5 bases). Trimming cost V 6 bases and J 4 bases, with 9 bases left between them. The CDR3 consists of 12 residues. CDR1 is MNHEY and CDR2 is SVGAGI in the germline V gene. DNA for the CDR3: TGTGCCAGCAGCGACAGAACCACTGAAGCTTTCTTT. Protein product: CASSDRTTEAFF.

J is TRBJ2-5 and V is TRBV7-3, with no clear D. The CDR3 loop spans 13 amino acids. Trimming removed 0 bases from V and 5 bases from J, with 7 bases in between. CDR1 is SGHTA, CDR2 FQGTGA, per germline. The CDR3 region has the DNA TGTGCCAGCAGCTTAACGTTAATGGAGACCCAGTACTTC. Its protein product is CASSLTLMETQYF.

The chain combines TRBV6-5 with TRBJ1-6; possible D gene TRBD1, 6 bases. V was cut by 6 bases and J by 8 bases, with 11 bases left in between. In germline, CDR1 is MNHEY, CDR2 SVGAGI. The CDR3 extends over 13 amino acids. The CDR3 nucleotides read TGTGCCAGCAGAGGACAGAAGGATTCACCCCTCCACTTT. Amino acids: CASRGQKDSPLHF.

The CDR3 loop reads CASSHSSGELFF. The CDR3 nucleotides are TGTGCCAGCAGCCATAGTAGCGGGGAGCTGTTTTTT. The chain uses TRBV3-1 (or the pseudogene TRBV3-2) and TRBJ2-2; D remains unclear. Germline-derived CDR1 and CDR2 are LGHDT and YNNKEL (reference sequence). CDR3 length equals 12 residues. V lost 3 bases to trimming and J lost 7 bases, with 6 bases between them.

V gene TRBV23-1 combines with J gene TRBJ2-1; 16 bases match TRBD2. TRBV23-1 carries the ORF label, with uncertain function. The CDR3 is 24 amino acids. With 2 bases clipped from V and 0 bases from J, the junction kept 19 bases outside the gene matches. CDR3 bases: TGCGCCAGCAGTCAAGCGGGCAGGGACAGGGTCGGGACTAGCGGGAGGGGCTCCTACAATGAGCAGTTCTTC. This codes for CASSQAGRDRVGTSGRGSYNEQFF.

V and J are TRBV5-1 and TRBJ1-5; D ambiguous. Per germline, CDR1 SGHRS and CDR2 YFSETQ. V was cut by 4 bases and J by 3 bases, with 11 bases left in between. The CDR3 is 14 amino acids. The CDR3 sequence is CASSPEGHNQPQHF. In DNA, the CDR3 is TGCGCCAGCAGCCCAGAGGGCCACAATCAGCCCCAGCATTTT.

In nucleotides, the CDR3 is TGTGCCAGCAGTCCTCCCTGGCGACAGGGTAATTCACCCCTCCACTTT. Amino acid sequence: CASSPPWRQGNSPLHF. The chain uses TRBV28 and TRBJ1-6; 7 positions match TRBD1. The CDR3 runs to 16 residues. Trimming removed 5 bases from V and 6 bases from J; junction bases left unmatched: 10. Germline V gene data show CDR1 as MDHEN and CDR2 as SYDVKM.

This clone occurred a few times. V usage is TRBV2 and J usage is TRBJ1-2; no clear D gene. The V end was cut by 8 bases, the J end by 4 bases, with 14 bases between. Germline lookup yields CDR1 SNHLY and CDR2 FYNNEI. This CDR3 contains 13 residues. Here the CDR3 DNA reads TGTGCCAGCCATACCGATACAATCTATGGCTACACCTTC. Protein: CASHTDTIYGYTF.

V and J are TRBV19 and TRBJ1-5; D remains ambiguous. Germline V CDR1 and CDR2: LNHDA, SQIVND (reference sequence). The germline V and J ends were trimmed by 5 bases and 4 bases, with 6 bases remaining between them. CDR3 length equals 12 residues. CDR3 sequence reads: CASSEGNQPQHF. The CDR3 nucleotides read TGTGCCAGTAGTGAGGGAAATCAGCCCCAGCATTTT.

The chain recombines TRBV7-2 with TRBJ2-3, with 14 bases identical to TRBD2. The CDR3 loop spans 18 amino acids. Germline V lookup: CDR1 SGHTA, CDR2 FQGNSA. The V gene end was trimmed by 4 bases and the J gene end by 8 bases; junction bases not matched to a gene: 14. Written as DNA, the CDR3 is TGTGCCAGCAGCTCTGGGACTAGCGGGGGCTCGAAAGGAGGTACGCAGTATTTT. As protein: CASSSGTSGGSKGGTQYF.

In its sample, this clone was seen once. V gene TRBV5-1 combines with J gene TRBJ1-6, with a possible D match to TRBD1 (6 bases). This CDR3 region has 16 residues. Germline V gives CDR1 SGHRS, CDR2 YFSETQ. Trimming pared 4 bases from V and 7 bases from J, leaving 18 bases between. CDR3 amino acids: CASSLKIQGSNSPLHF. As DNA, the CDR3 is TGCGCCAGCAGCCTAAAGATACAGGGCTCCAATTCACCCCTCCACTTT.

The chain joins TRBV6-2 or TRBV6-3 to TRBJ2-7; TRBD2 aligns across 10 bases. V was clipped by 0 bases and J by 3 bases; unmatched bases: 2. The germline CDR1 and CDR2 sequences are MNHEY and SVGEGT. CDR3 size: 15 residues. The CDR3 spells CASSYSASGSYEQYF. In nucleotides, the CDR3 is TGTGCCAGCAGTTACTCGGCTAGCGGGAGCTACGAGCAGTACTTC.

The chain is built from TRBV6-2 or TRBV6-3 and TRBJ2-7, with TRBD1 matching 7 bases. Germline CDR1 MNHEY, CDR2 SVGEGT. This CDR3 has 13 amino acids. Trimming took 4 bases from V and 8 from J; bases not matched to a gene: 8. CDR3 sequence reads: CASSFHTGVQQYF. CDR3 bases: TGTGCCAGCAGTTTTCACACAGGGGTCCAGCAGTACTTC.

The chain employs TRBV5-1 and TRBJ2-5, with 7 nucleotides matching TRBD1. Trimming removed 4 bases from V and 2 bases from J; junction bases left unmatched: 2. The CDR3 loop spans 13 amino acids. Germline lookup yields CDR1 SGHRS and CDR2 YFSETQ. The CDR3 is CASSKDRQETQYF. The CDR3 region has the DNA TGCGCCAGCAGCAAGGACAGGCAAGAGACCCAGTACTTC.

The gene calls are TRBV7-2 and TRBJ2-1; D gene ambiguous. The CDR3 has 16 residues. Germline CDR1 SGHTA, CDR2 FQGNSA. Trimming took 1 base from V and 1 from J, leaving 11 bases between them. The CDR3 bases are TGTGCCAGCAGCTTAGGAGGAGTTGGATCCTACAATGAGCAGTTCTTC. This codes for CASSLGGVGSYNEQFF.

The CDR3 sequence is CASSPRAGGLYEQYF. The CDR3 DNA is TGTGCCAGCAGCCCCCGGGCAGGGGGCCTCTACGAGCAGTACTTC. The chain carries TRBV3-1 (or the pseudogene TRBV3-2) and TRBJ2-7; 8 nucleotides align to TRBD1. The CDR3 runs to 15 residues. V trimming: 4 bases; J trimming: 3 bases; junction bases outside the gene matches: 8. Germline loops: CDR1 LGHDT, CDR2 YNNKEL (reference sequence).

V and J are TRBV13 and TRBJ2-3; 11 bases match TRBD2. The CDR3 contains 15 residues. The V segment lost 0 bases and the J segment 8 bases; nucleotides outside the gene matches: 4. Germline V lookup: CDR1 PRHDT, CDR2 FYEKMQ (reference sequence). CDR3 region: CASSLGLAGVGTQYF. In DNA form, the CDR3 reads TGTGCCAGCAGCTTAGGACTAGCGGGAGTAGGTACGCAGTATTTT.

This clone was seen a few times. The chain is built from TRBV2 and TRBJ1-5; 9 bases align to TRBD1. Germline CDR1 reads SNHLY; CDR2 reads FYNNEI. The CDR3 loop spans 14 amino acids. V lost 2 bases, J lost 6 bases, and 2 bases stayed unmatched. CDR3 residues: CASSETGGRQPQHF. In DNA form, the CDR3 reads TGTGCCAGCAGTGAAACAGGGGGCCGTCAGCCCCAGCATTTT.

The chain combines TRBV12-5 with TRBJ1-2; D is ambiguous. The CDR3 is 11 residues long. Trimming took 6 bases from V and 4 from J, leaving 6 bases between them. Germline lookup yields CDR1 LGHNT and CDR2 FRNRAP. This CDR3 is CASGGSYGYTF. The CDR3, as DNA: TGTGCTAGTGGGGGGAGCTATGGCTACACCTTC.

The chain is built from TRBV7-9 and TRBJ1-5; possible D gene TRBD1, 6 bases. Trimming removed 4 bases from V and 5 bases from J, with 12 bases in between. The CDR3 length is 14 residues. Germline lookup yields CDR1 SEHNR and CDR2 FQNEAQ (reference sequence). The CDR3 region has the DNA TGTGCCAGCAGCTCGGGGCAGGGGTATCAGCCCCAGCATTTT. It specifies CASSSGQGYQPQHF.

The chain couples TRBV10-3 to TRBJ1-5; D uncertain. CDR1 and CDR2 from the germline V gene are ENHRY and SYGVKD. The CDR3 runs 16 residues. Trimming removed 2 bases from V and 1 base from J, with 12 bases in between. The CDR3 DNA follows: TGTGCCATCAGTGAGGAAGAAGGAGCCAGCAATCAGCCCCAGCATTTT. Protein product: CAISEEEGASNQPQHF.

This clone was detected once. V is TRBV4-1 and J is TRBJ2-3; 7 positions match TRBD2. The CDR3 length is 17 residues. J was trimmed by 2 bases and V by 3 bases; bases with no gene match: 11. Per germline, CDR1 MGHRA and CDR2 YSYEKL. CDR3 sequence reads: CASSQGGLADITDTQYF. CDR3 bases: TGCGCCAGCAGCCAGGGCGGGCTAGCGGACATCACAGATACGCAGTATTTT.

The chain joins TRBV7-8 to TRBJ1-5; 7 bases line up with TRBD1. The CDR3 has 17 amino acids. V lost 1 base, J lost 5 bases, and 11 bases stayed unmatched. Germline V gene data show CDR1 as SGHVS and CDR2 as FQNEAQ. CDR3 in amino acids: CASSLVDWDSYYQPQHF. The CDR3 DNA reads TGTGCCAGCAGCTTAGTAGATTGGGACAGCTATTATCAGCCCCAGCATTTT.

The V and J genes are TRBV19 and TRBJ1-2, with 9 bases fitting TRBD1. Germline loops: CDR1 LNHDA, CDR2 SQIVND (reference sequence). The CDR3 totals 16 residues. V gave up 3 bases and J gave up 5 bases; unmatched junction bases: 10. CDR3 protein: CASSIPMGQGVYGYTF. The CDR3 nucleotides read TGTGCCAGTAGTATTCCGATGGGACAGGGAGTATATGGCTACACCTTC.

The table lists this clone with a count of one. The chain recombines TRBV9 with TRBJ1-1, with D possibly being TRBD1 (6 bases). The CDR3 has 15 residues. Trimming shortened V by 0 bases and J by 1 base, and 10 bases separated the two germline ends. CDR1 is SGDLS, CDR2 YYNGEE, per germline. CDR3 in DNA: TGTGCCAGCAGCGTAGGACAGGCTCCGAACACTGAAGCTTTCTTT. Encoded protein: CASSVGQAPNTEAFF.